These 10 T cell receptor beta chains were sequenced from one sample in a study of T-cell reconstitution after alpha-beta-depleted transplantation in children. A TCRbeta library incorporating unique molecular identifiers was prepared. TCRdb reprocessed the PCR reads via MiXCR and lists one record per CDR3 protein. This table has around 500,000 distinct CDR3 sequences, 23% appearing once. Sequencing used PBMCs, mostly from graft donor cells, obtained 360 days after TCRalphabeta/CD19-depleted stem cell transplant. Receptor source: a boy younger than two who had a stem cell transplant for acute myeloid leukemia, so the T cells may come from the graft donor.

The sample holds many counts of this clonotype. The V call is TRBV12-3 or TRBV12-4, the J call TRBJ2-7; a possible D gene is TRBD1 (6 bases). The CDR3 extends over 14 amino acids. Trimming cost V 5 bases and J 6 bases, with 17 bases left between them. The CDR3 bases are TGTGCCAGCAGTCGAACGACAGGAACTCCCGAGCAGTACTTC. It encodes CASSRTTGTPEQYF.

The sample holds many counts of this clonotype. V gene TRBV10-2 combines with J gene TRBJ2-3; D remains ambiguous. The CDR3 is made up of 14 amino acids. V dropped 4 bases and J dropped 1 base, with 9 bases sitting between them. The germline V gene has CDR1 WSHSY and CDR2 SAAADI. Here the CDR3 DNA reads TGCGCCAGCAGTGTGGTATCTGGCACAGATACGCAGTATTTT. This sequence encodes CASSVVSGTDTQYF.

In its sample, this clonotype was seen many times. The chain has TRBV20-1 and TRBJ2-7; D possibly corresponds to TRBD2 (5 bases). The CDR3 sequence is 15 residues long. Trimming shortened V by 5 bases and J by 0 bases, and 17 bases separated the two germline ends. CDR1 DFQATT and CDR2 SNEGSKA come from the germline V gene (reference sequence). CDR3 amino acids: CSAEPPGSDSYEQYF. CDR3 DNA sequence: TGCAGTGCTGAACCTCCGGGATCCGACTCCTACGAGCAGTACTTC.

The chain joins TRBV5-1 to TRBJ1-5, with a weak D call TRBD1 (5 bases). Trimming pared 4 bases from V and 0 bases from J, leaving 11 bases between. Per the germline V gene, CDR1 is SGHRS and CDR2 is YFSETQ. CDR3 length: 15 amino acids. The CDR3 DNA is TGCGCCAGCAGCCCGGGAGGGGATAGCAATCAGCCCCAGCATTTT. This encodes CASSPGGDSNQPQHF. Supplemented by reference TRBV5-1 and TRBJ1-5, the full variable domain reads KAGVTQTPRYLIKTRGQQVTLSCSPISGHRSVSWYQQTPGQGLQFLFEYFSETQRNKGNFPGRFSGRQFSNSRSEMNVSTLELGDSALYLCASSPGGDSNQPQHFGDGTRLSIL.

The rearrangement joins TRBV20-1 to TRBJ2-2; D is perhaps TRBD1 or TRBD2 (7 bases each). The CDR3 is 17 residues long. Per germline, CDR1 DFQATT and CDR2 SNEGSKA (reference sequence). Deletions cut 1 base from V and 9 bases from J, with 24 bases between. The CDR3 DNA reads TGCAGTGCTAGAGTGTCAGGGGGGGCCGTCGGACATAGGGAGCTGTTTTTT. Translated, it gives CSARVSGGAVGHRELFF.

The J gene is TRBJ1-3, the V gene TRBV12-3 or TRBV12-4; D perhaps matches TRBD1 (5 bases). The CDR3 runs 16 residues. V lost 5 bases, J lost 0 bases, and 14 bases lay in between. The CDR3 is CASSPGPLLSGNTIYF. The CDR3 coding sequence is TGTGCCAGCAGTCCGGGACCGCTTCTCTCTGGAAACACCATATATTTT.

This clonotype was seen a few times. The V and J genes are TRBV20-1 and TRBJ2-5, with D uncertain. V was shortened by 6 bases and J by 7 bases, with 12 bases between the two germline ends. Germline V gives CDR1 DFQATT, CDR2 SNEGSKA (reference sequence). This CDR3 region has 11 residues. CDR3: CSAEQRGTQYF. CDR3 coding DNA: TGCAGTGCGGAACAGCGAGGGACCCAGTACTTC.

This clonotype was detected a few times. The V and J genes are TRBV5-6 and TRBJ2-1, with D perhaps assigned TRBD1 or TRBD2 (5 bases each). Germline V lookup: CDR1 SGHDT, CDR2 YYEEEE. V lost 0 bases, J lost 8 bases, and 15 bases lay in between. This CDR3 is built from 15 residues. The CDR3 here is CASSLAWDGYDEQFF. CDR3 nucleotides: TGTGCCAGCAGCTTGGCCTGGGACGGATACGATGAGCAGTTCTTC.

This clonotype has a count of ten or more. The chain has TRBV13 and TRBJ2-5; no definite D call. V was trimmed by 3 bases and J by 2 bases, leaving 10 bases between them. CDR3 length equals 14 residues. Looked up from germline, CDR1 is PRHDT and CDR2 is FYEKMQ (reference sequence). The CDR3 region has the DNA TGTGCCAGCAGCTTCGCAGGACCTCAAGAGACCCAGTACTTC. It codes for CASSFAGPQETQYF.

This clonotype was recorded at least ten times. The chain links TRBV20-1 to TRBJ2-1; 8 bases agree with TRBD2. V trimming: 5 bases; J trimming: 7 bases; junction bases outside the gene matches: 13. The CDR3 is 15 amino acids. Germline V CDR1 and CDR2: DFQATT, SNEGSKA (reference sequence). The DNA of the CDR3 is TGCAGTGCTCCTGAGCGGGGGAGGGGGTCTAATGAGCAGTTCTTC. This encodes CSAPERGRGSNEQFF.